This TCR beta chain was identified in a study of cytomegalovirus exposure and HLA in healthy donors. Study observations and caveats: Listed as cytomegalovirus-associated were roughly 180 TCR beta chains.

A multiplex PCR was run with 60 Vbeta primers and 13 Jbeta primers. TCRdb keeps only in-frame clones here, not all; method: immunoSEQ multiplex PCR. This table has 120,000 to 150,000 clones, roughly four fifths appearing once. About this clone: Its target is not known.

CDR1 and CDR2 from the germline V gene are SGHAT and FQNNGV. With 0 bases removed from V and 2 bases from J, the gap between germline ends came to 10 bases. CDR3 length: 15 residues. Healthy donors of bone marrow made up the group. The source of this sequence is a human donor in good health. V is TRBV11-2 and J is TRBJ2-5, with D perhaps matching TRBD2 (5 bases). Sequenced material: PBMCs. The DNA for the CDR3 is TGTGCCAGCAGCTTAGATCCGACTATACAAGAGACCCAGTACTTC. Residues: CASSLDPTIQETQYF.